This T cell receptor beta chain emerged from a study of T cell changes during pregnancy in multiple sclerosis. V gave up 2 bases and J gave up 6 bases, with 4 bases separating them. Germline loops: CDR1 KGHSH, CDR2 LQKENI. The CDR3 is 12 residues long. Clones were sequenced by immunoSEQ multiplex PCR, and TCRdb holds only the in-frame ones, with some missing. The sample comprises 35,000 to 45,000 clones, 90% of which are singletons, and 5.4% rests with the top ten. This clonotype originated in a female donor in good health, enrolled as a control in a pregnancy study. Sequencing was performed on peripheral blood, taken in the third trimester of pregnancy. The chain links TRBV18 to TRBJ2-2; the D is unclear. The CDR3 region is CASSPGPGELFF. CDR3 DNA: TGTGCCAGCTCACCAGGGCCCGGGGAGCTGTTTTTT.